Reported below is one T cell receptor (beta chain). The data stem from a study of technical replicates of blood from several donors. This CDR3 comprises 16 residues. The junction had 9 bases not matched to a gene; V was cut back by 1 base and J by 5 bases. Germline values: CDR1 LNHDA, CDR2 SQIVND (reference sequence). Sequencing was performed with immunoSEQ multiplex PCR; in TCRdb, only in-frame clones are kept and a portion is missing. Among roughly 15,000 clones listed, roughly 86% were seen once. The chain is built from TRBV19 and TRBJ2-5; 8 positions agree with TRBD1. The TCR sequence derives from a human donor in good health. Specimen: PBMCs. The CDR3 here is CASSIGTQGARETQYF. CDR3 coding DNA: TGTGCCAGTAGTATAGGGACTCAGGGGGCGCGGGAGACCCAGTACTTC.